The sequence of this TCR beta chain was determined in a study of T cell changes during pregnancy in multiple sclerosis. Trimming cost V 3 bases and J 4 bases, with 12 bases left between them. CDR1 and CDR2 from the germline V gene are ENHRY and SYGVKD. This CDR3 contains 14 residues. This table comes from immunoSEQ multiplex PCR, and its TCRdb copy is limited to in-frame clones, with some not included. Here the sample spans about 42,000 clones, approximately 90% being singletons. This receptor was obtained from a female donor with multiple sclerosis, enrolled in a pregnancy study. The J gene is TRBJ1-1, the V gene TRBV10-3; a possible D gene is TRBD1 (5 bases). The input for sequencing was CD4+ T cells from peripheral blood mononuclear cells, taken after pregnancy. As DNA, the CDR3 is TGTGCCATCAGTGAACAGGTGGGGTTCACTGAAGCTTTCTTT. As protein: CAISEQVGFTEAFF.